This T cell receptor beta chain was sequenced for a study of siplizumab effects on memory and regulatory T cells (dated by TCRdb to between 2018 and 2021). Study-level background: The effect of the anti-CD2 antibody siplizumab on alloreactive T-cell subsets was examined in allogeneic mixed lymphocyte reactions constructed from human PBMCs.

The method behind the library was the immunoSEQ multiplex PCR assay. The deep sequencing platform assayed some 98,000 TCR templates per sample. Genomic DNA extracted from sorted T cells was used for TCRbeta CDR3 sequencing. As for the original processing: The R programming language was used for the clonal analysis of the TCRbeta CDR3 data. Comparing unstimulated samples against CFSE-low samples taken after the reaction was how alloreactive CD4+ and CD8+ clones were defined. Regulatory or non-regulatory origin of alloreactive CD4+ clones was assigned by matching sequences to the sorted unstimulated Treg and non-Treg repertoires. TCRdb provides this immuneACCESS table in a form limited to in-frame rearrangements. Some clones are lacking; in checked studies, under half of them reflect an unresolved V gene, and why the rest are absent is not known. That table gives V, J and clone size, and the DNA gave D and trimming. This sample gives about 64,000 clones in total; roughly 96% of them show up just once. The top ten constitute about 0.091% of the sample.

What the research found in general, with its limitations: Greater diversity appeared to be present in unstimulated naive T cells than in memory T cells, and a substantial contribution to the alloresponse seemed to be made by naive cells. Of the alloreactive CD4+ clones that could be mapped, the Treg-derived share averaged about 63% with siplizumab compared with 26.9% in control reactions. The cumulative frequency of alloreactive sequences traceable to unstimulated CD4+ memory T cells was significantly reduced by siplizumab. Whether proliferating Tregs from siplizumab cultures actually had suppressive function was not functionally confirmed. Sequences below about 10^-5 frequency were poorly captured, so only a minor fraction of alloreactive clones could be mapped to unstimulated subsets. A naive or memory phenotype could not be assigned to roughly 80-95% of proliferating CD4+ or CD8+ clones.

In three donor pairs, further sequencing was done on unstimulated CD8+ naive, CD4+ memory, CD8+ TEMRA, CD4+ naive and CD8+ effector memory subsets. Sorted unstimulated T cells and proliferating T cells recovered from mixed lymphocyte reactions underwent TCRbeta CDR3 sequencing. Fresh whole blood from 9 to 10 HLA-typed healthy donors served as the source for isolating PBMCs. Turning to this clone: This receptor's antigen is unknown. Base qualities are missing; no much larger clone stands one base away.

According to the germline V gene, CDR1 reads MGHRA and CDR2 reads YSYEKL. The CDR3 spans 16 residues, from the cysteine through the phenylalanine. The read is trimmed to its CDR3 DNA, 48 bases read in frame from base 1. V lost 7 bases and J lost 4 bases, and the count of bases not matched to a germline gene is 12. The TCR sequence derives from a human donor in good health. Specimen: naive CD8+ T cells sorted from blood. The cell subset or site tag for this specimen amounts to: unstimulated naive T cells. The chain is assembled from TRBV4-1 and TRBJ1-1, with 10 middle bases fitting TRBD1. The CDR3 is CASTPFGQGEGTEAFF. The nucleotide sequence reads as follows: TGCGCCAGCACCCCCTTCGGACAGGGGGAGGGCACTGAAGCTTTCTTT.